Included here is one T cell receptor beta chain sequence, with context. The data originate from a study of blood T cell repertoires in COVID-19. Authors' analysis steps: Reference gene primer amplification gave estimated nucleated cell counts. Assay: immunoSEQ multiplex PCR; the TCRdb copy retains only in-frame clones and omits some. V, J and clone size derive from that table, while D and trimming were established from the DNA sequence. The table lists 100,000 to 120,000 clones, over 75% of them singletons. Germline loops: CDR1 GTSNPN, CDR2 SVGIG (reference sequence). V shed 5 bases and J 4 bases; nucleotides not matched to a gene: 5. The CDR3 has 13 amino acids.

The source material was peripheral blood. The chain is built from TRBV30 and TRBJ1-5; 7 nucleotides line up with TRBD1. The receptor's source is a human donor in a cohort sampled during active COVID-19. For the CDR3, the DNA is TGTGCCTGGGCGACAGGGATAAATCAGCCCCAGCATTTT. Protein: CAWATGINQPQHF.